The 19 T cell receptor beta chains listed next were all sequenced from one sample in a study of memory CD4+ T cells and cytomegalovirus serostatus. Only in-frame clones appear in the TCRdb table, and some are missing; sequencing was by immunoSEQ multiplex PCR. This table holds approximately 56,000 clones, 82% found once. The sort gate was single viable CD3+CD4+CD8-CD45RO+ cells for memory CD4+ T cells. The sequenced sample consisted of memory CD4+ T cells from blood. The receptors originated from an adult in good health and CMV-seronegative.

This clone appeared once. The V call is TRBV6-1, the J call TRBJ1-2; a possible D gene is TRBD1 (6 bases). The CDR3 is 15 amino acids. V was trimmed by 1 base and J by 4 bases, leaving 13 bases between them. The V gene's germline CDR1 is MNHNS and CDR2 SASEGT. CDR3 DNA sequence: TGTGCCAGCAGTGAAGGGGACAAAGACGGCTATGGCTACACCTTC. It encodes CASSEGDKDGYGYTF.

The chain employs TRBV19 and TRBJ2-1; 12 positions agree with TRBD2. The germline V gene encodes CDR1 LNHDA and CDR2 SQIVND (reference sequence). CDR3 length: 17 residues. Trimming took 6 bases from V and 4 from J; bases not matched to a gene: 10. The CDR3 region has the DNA TGTGCCAGTAGCTTAAGATCCGGGACTAGCGGGTACAATGAGCAGTTCTTC. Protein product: CASSLRSGTSGYNEQFF.

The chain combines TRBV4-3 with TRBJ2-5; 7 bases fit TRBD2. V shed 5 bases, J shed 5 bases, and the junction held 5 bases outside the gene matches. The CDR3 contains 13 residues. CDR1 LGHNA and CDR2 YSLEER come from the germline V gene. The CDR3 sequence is CASSKGGMETQYF. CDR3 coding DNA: TGCGCCAGCAGCAAGGGAGGGATGGAGACCCAGTACTTC.

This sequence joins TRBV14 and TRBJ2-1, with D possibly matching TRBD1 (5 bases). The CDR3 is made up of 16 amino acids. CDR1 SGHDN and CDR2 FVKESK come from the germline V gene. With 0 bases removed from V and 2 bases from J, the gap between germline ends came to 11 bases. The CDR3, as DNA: TGTGCCAGCAGCCAAGAGCGGAGACAGCCCTACAATGAGCAGTTCTTC. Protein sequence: CASSQERRQPYNEQFF.

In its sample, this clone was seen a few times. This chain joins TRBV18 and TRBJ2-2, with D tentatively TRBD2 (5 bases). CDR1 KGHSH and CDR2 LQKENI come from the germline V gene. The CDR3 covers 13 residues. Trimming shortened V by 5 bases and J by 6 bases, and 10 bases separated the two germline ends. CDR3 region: CASSRTEAGELFF. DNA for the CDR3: TGTGCCAGCTCAAGGACGGAGGCCGGGGAGCTGTTTTTT.

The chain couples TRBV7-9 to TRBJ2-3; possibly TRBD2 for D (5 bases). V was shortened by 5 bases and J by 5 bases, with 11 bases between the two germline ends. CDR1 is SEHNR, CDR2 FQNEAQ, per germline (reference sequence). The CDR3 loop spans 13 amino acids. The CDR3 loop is CASSLGVKDTQYF. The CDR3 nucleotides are TGTGCCAGCAGCCTCGGGGTCAAAGATACGCAGTATTTT.

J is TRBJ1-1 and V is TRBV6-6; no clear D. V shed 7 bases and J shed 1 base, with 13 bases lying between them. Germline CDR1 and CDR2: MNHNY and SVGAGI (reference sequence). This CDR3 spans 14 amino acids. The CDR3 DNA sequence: TGTGCCAGCACCCGGACCATAGGGAACACTGAAGCTTTCTTT. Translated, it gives CASTRTIGNTEAFF.

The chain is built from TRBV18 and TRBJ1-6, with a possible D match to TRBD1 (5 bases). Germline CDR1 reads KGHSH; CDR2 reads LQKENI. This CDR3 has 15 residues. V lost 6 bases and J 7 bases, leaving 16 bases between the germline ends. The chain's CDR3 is CASSPGGMRNSPLHF. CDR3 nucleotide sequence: TGTGCCAGCTCCCCCGGGGGGATGCGGAATTCACCCCTCCACTTT.

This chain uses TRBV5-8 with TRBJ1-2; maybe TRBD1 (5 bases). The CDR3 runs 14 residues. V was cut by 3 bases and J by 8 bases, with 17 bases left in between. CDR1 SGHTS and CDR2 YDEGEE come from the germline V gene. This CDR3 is CASSSRDLERGYTF. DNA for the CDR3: TGTGCCAGCAGCTCACGGGACCTGGAGAGGGGCTACACCTTC.

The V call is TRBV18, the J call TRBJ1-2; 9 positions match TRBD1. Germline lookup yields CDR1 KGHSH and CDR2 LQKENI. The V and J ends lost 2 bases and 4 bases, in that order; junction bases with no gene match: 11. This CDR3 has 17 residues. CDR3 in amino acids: CASSPSGTGPRGYGYTF. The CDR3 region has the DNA TGTGCCAGCTCACCATCCGGGACAGGGCCACGGGGCTATGGCTACACCTTC.

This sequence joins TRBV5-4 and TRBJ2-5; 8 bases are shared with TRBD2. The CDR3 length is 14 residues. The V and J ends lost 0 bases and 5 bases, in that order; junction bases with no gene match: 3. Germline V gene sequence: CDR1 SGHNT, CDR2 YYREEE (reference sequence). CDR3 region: CASSLVGLDETQYF. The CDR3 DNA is TGTGCCAGCAGCTTGGTGGGACTAGACGAGACCCAGTACTTC.

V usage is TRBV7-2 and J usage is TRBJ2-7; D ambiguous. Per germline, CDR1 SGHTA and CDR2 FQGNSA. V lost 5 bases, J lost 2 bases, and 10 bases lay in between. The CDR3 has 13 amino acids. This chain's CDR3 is CASSARATYEQYF. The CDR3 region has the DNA TGTGCCAGCAGCGCTAGGGCAACCTACGAGCAGTACTTC.

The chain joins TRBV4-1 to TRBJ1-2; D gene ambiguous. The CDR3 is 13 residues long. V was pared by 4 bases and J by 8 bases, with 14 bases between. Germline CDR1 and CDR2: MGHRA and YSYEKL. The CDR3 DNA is TGCGCCAGCAGCCTCAGACGGGGATGGGGCTACACCTTC. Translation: CASSLRRGWGYTF.

CDR3 amino acids: CASETREGNIQYF. The CDR3 nucleotides are TGTGCCAGCGAAACCCGGGAAGGAAACATTCAGTACTTC. The chain employs TRBV28 and TRBJ2-4, with D possibly matching TRBD2 (5 bases). V was clipped by 8 bases and J by 6 bases, with 14 bases between them. This CDR3 comprises 13 residues. Germline values: CDR1 MDHEN, CDR2 SYDVKM.

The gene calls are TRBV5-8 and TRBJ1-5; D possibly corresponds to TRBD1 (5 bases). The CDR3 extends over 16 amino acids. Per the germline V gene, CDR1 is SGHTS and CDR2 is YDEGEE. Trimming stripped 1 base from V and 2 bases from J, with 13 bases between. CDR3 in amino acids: CASSLTGGTGNQPQHF. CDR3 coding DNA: TGTGCCAGCAGCTTGACAGGCGGTACGGGCAATCAGCCCCAGCATTTT.

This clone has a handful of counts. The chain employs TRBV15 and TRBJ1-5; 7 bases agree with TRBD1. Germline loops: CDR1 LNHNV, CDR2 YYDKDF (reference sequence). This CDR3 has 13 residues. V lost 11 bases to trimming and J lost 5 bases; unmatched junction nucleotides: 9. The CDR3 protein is CAASTGIDQPQHF. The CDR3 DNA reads TGTGCCGCGTCGACAGGGATTGATCAGCCCCAGCATTTT. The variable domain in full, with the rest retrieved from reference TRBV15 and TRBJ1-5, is DAMVIQNPRYQVTQFGKPVTLSCSQTLNHNVMYWYQQKSSQAPKLLFHYYDKDFNNEADTPDNFQSRRPNTSFCFLDIRSPGLGDTAMYLCAASTGIDQPQHFGDGTRLSIL.

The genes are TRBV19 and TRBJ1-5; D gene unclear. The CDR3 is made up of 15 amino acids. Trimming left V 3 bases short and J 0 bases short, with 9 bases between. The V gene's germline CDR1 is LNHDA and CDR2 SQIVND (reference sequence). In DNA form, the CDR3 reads TGTGCCAGTAGTATGGGTACAGTTAGCAATCAGCCCCAGCATTTT. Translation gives CASSMGTVSNQPQHF. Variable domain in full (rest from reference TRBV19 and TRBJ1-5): DGGITQSPKYLFRKEGQNVTLSCEQNLNHDAMYWYRQDPGQGLRLIYYSQIVNDFQKGDIAEGYSVSREKKESFPLTVTSAQKNPTAFYLCASSMGTVSNQPQHFGDGTRLSIL.

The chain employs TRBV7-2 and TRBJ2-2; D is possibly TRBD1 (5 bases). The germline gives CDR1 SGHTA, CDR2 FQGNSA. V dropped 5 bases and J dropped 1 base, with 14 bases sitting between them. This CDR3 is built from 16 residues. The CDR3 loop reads CASSTFVGRNTGELFF. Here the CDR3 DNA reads TGTGCCAGCAGCACCTTCGTGGGGCGGAACACCGGGGAGCTGTTTTTT. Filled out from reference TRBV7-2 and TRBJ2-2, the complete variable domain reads GAGVSQSPSNKVTEKGKDVELRCDPISGHTALYWYRQSLGQGLEFLIYFQGNSAPDKSGLPSDRFSAERTGGSVSTLTIQRTQQEDSAVYLCASSTFVGRNTGELFFGEGSRLTVL.

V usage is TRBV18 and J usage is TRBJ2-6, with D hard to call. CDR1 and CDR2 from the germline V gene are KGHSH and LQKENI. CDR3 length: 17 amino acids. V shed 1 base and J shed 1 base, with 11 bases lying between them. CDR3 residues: CASSPLPRTSGANVLTF. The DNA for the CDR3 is TGTGCCAGCTCACCACTCCCAAGGACGTCTGGGGCCAACGTCCTGACTTTC.